Following are 8 T cell receptor beta chains from one sample sequenced in a study of technical replicates of blood from a few donors (dated by TCRdb to 2016 to 2017). To prepare the library, the immunoSEQ multiplex PCR assay was applied. This immuneACCESS table, as held by TCRdb, lists in-frame sequences with V and J called but not all clones. Of the missing ones, under half trace to an unresolved V gene in checked studies; the others have no known cause. The table for this sample lists around 67,000 clones; roughly 92% of them were counted only once. Of the sample, around 0.34% is held by the ten largest clones. Sequenced sample: T cells isolated from PBMCs. The receptor source for this set is a human donor in good health.

This chain joins TRBV10-3 and TRBJ1-1; D possibly corresponds to TRBD1 (6 bases). Trimming cost V 7 bases and J 1 base, with 10 bases left between them. The CDR3 has 13 amino acids. Per the germline V gene, CDR1 is ENHRY and CDR2 is SYGVKD. The CDR3 DNA follows: TGTGCCATCACCCAGACAGGGAACACTGAAGCTTTCTTT. Amino acid sequence: CAITQTGNTEAFF.

The chain couples TRBV28 to TRBJ2-7; TRBD1 might be the D (6 bases). Germline assignment: CDR1 MDHEN and CDR2 SYDVKM. CDR3 length: 14 residues. V lost 5 bases, J lost 6 bases, and 17 bases lay in between. CDR3 nucleotide sequence: TGTGCCAGCAGTCTATCGGGACACCTAGGCGAGCAGTACTTC. It translates to CASSLSGHLGEQYF. The whole variable domain, filled in from reference TRBV28 and TRBJ2-7, reads DVKVTQSSRYLVKRTGEKVFLECVQDMDHENMFWYRQDPGLGLRLIYFSYDVKMKEKGDIPEGYSVSREKKERFSLILESASTNQTSMYLCASSLSGHLGEQYFGPGTRLTVT.

This rearrangement joins TRBV2 to TRBJ1-1; no clear D gene. The CDR3 is 13 residues long. Trimming left V 7 bases short and J 1 base short, with 10 bases between. Germline CDR1 is SNHLY and CDR2 is FYNNEI. CDR3 in amino acids: CASTGQQNTEAFF. The CDR3 DNA sequence: TGTGCCAGCACTGGGCAGCAGAACACTGAAGCTTTCTTT.

This sequence joins TRBV6-6 and TRBJ2-1; possible D gene TRBD2, 5 bases. Germline assignment: CDR1 MNHNY and CDR2 SVGAGI (reference sequence). V dropped 8 bases and J dropped 4 bases, with 12 bases sitting between them. This CDR3 region has 13 residues. For the CDR3, the DNA is TGTGCCAGCTTGGGCGGGCGTTACAATGAGCAGTTCTTC. Translating gives CASLGGRYNEQFF.

V and J are TRBV5-8 and TRBJ1-1; D is possibly TRBD1 (5 bases). V shed 3 bases and J shed 6 bases, with 9 bases lying between them. The CDR3 extends over 12 amino acids. Germline lookup yields CDR1 SGHTS and CDR2 YDEGEE. DNA for the CDR3: TGTGCCAGCAGCTCAGGGTTCCCTGAAGCTTTCTTT. Translating gives CASSSGFPEAFF. Complete variable domain (other parts from reference TRBV5-8 and TRBJ1-1): EAGVTQSPTHLIKTRGQQATLRCSPISGHTSVYWYQQALGLGLQFLLWYDEGEERNRGNFPPRFSGRQFPNYSSELNVNALELEDSALYLCASSSGFPEAFFGQGTRLTVV.

This chain connects TRBV6-1 to TRBJ1-4; D is perhaps TRBD1 (6 bases). This CDR3 has 14 residues. CDR1 and CDR2 from the germline V gene are MNHNS and SASEGT. Deletions cut 4 bases from V and 8 bases from J, with 14 bases between. The CDR3 DNA is TGTGCCAGCAGTGGTTGGGGGCTGGGAGAAAAACTGTTTTTT. Protein sequence: CASSGWGLGEKLFF.

CDR3 amino acids: CASSQRRPSGNTIYF. The DNA of the CDR3 is TGTGCCAGCAGCCAAAGGCGGCCCTCTGGAAACACCATATATTTT. The chain links TRBV16 to TRBJ1-3; D uncertain. Germline loops: CDR1 KGHSY, CDR2 FQNENV. V dropped 2 bases and J dropped 0 bases, with 8 bases sitting between them. This CDR3 comprises 15 residues. The variable domain in full, completed from reference TRBV16 and TRBJ1-3, reads GEEVAQTPKHLVRGEGQKAKLYCAPIKGHSYVFWYQQVLKNEFKFLISFQNENVFDETGMPKERFSAKCLPNSPCSLEIQATKLEDSAVYFCASSQRRPSGNTIYFGEGSWLTVV.

The chain is built from TRBV27 and TRBJ2-7; maybe TRBD2 (7 bases). This CDR3 is 14 amino acids long. Germline V gene sequence: CDR1 MNHEY, CDR2 SMNVEV (reference sequence). V shed 6 bases and J shed 3 bases, with 15 bases lying between them. The DNA of the CDR3 is TGTGCCAGCAGCCAAACAGGGAGGGGCTACGAGCAGTACTTC. Protein sequence: CASSQTGRGYEQYF.